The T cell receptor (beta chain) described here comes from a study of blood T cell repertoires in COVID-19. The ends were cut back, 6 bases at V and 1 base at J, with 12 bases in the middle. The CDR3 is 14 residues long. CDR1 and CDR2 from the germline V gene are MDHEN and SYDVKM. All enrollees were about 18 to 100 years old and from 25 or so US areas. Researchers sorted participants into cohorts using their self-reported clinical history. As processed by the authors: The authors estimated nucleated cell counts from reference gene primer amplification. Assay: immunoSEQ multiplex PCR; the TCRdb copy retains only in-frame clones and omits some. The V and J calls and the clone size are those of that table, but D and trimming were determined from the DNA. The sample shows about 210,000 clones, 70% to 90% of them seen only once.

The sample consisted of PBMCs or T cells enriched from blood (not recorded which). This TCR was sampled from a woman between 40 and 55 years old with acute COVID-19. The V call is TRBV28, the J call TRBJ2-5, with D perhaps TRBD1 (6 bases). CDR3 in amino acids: CASSGTSRQETQYF. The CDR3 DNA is TGTGCCAGCAGCGGGACATCACGCCAAGAGACCCAGTACTTC.